These T cell receptor beta chains were read from a single sample in a study of blood T cell repertoires in COVID-19. Measured with immunoSEQ multiplex PCR; TCRdb has only the in-frame clones, and not every one. The profile shows approximately 290,000 clones, about nine tenths of them singletons. Specimen: peripheral blood. These receptors were obtained from a man in his late teens or twenties with active or convalescent COVID-19. CDR3s include the opening cysteine and the closing phenylalanine or tryptophan. The order of the fields is V gene, D gene, clone size, J gene, CDR3 protein, CDR3 DNA. The D gene is left open where the match is weak. Rows may omit the clone size; those that give it use once, few, many or a size class.

v_call: TRBV12-3/TRBV12-4
d_call: .
clone_size: .
j_call: TRBJ1-2
cdr3_aa: CASTPGGESGYTF
cdr3_nt: TGTGCCAGCACCCCCGGAGGGGAAAGCGGCTACACCTTC

v_call: TRBV9
d_call: .
clone_size: .
j_call: TRBJ2-1
cdr3_aa: CASSRDGRGREQFF
cdr3_nt: TGTGCCAGCAGCCGGGACGGGAGGGGGCGTGAGCAGTTCTTC

v_call: TRBV28
d_call: TRBD2
clone_size: once
j_call: TRBJ2-2
cdr3_aa: CASTIRGLAVTGELFF
cdr3_nt: TGTGCCAGCACCATAAGGGGACTAGCGGTGACCGGGGAGCTGTTTTTT

v_call: TRBV7-8
d_call: TRBD2
clone_size: .
j_call: TRBJ2-3
cdr3_aa: CASSLVAGGLGDTQYF
cdr3_nt: TGTGCCAGCAGCTTAGTGGCGGGGGGGCTTGGAGATACGCAGTATTTT

v_call: TRBV11-2
d_call: TRBD1
clone_size: .
j_call: TRBJ2-7
cdr3_aa: CASSFRPGGPGEQYF
cdr3_nt: TGTGCCAGCAGCTTCCGGCCAGGGGGTCCGGGAGAGCAGTACTTC

v_call: TRBV7-6
d_call: TRBD1
clone_size: .
j_call: TRBJ1-1
cdr3_aa: CASSLAGQGGNMRNTEAFF
cdr3_nt: TGTGCCAGCAGCTTAGCAGGACAGGGGGGGAACATGAGGAACACTGAAGCTTTCTTT

v_call: TRBV6-5
d_call: TRBD2
clone_size: .
j_call: TRBJ2-1
cdr3_aa: CASSYSGTSSYNEQFF
cdr3_nt: TGTGCCAGCAGTTACTCCGGGACTAGTAGTTACAATGAGCAGTTCTTC

v_call: TRBV4-3
d_call: TRBD1
clone_size: .
j_call: TRBJ1-2
cdr3_aa: CASSQVQPGGAGYGYTF
cdr3_nt: TGCGCCAGCAGCCAAGTCCAGCCAGGGGGCGCTGGCTATGGCTACACCTTC

v_call: TRBV5-5
d_call: .
clone_size: .
j_call: TRBJ2-5
cdr3_aa: CASSLYWLETQYF
cdr3_nt: TGTGCCAGCAGCTTATACTGGTTGGAGACCCAGTACTTC

v_call: TRBV24-1
d_call: TRBD1
clone_size: once
j_call: TRBJ2-6
cdr3_aa: CATSDQGAGANVLTF
cdr3_nt: TGTGCCACCAGTGACCAGGGGGCTGGGGCCAACGTCCTGACTTTC

v_call: TRBV4-2
d_call: TRBD2
clone_size: .
j_call: TRBJ2-1
cdr3_aa: CASSQGLAGVREQFF
cdr3_nt: TGTGCCAGCAGCCAAGGGCTAGCGGGAGTGCGTGAGCAGTTCTTC

v_call: TRBV15
d_call: TRBD2
clone_size: .
j_call: TRBJ2-1
cdr3_aa: CATSRDLAGGFYNEQFF
cdr3_nt: TGTGCCACCAGCAGAGATCTAGCGGGAGGGTTCTACAATGAGCAGTTCTTC

v_call: TRBV28
d_call: TRBD1
clone_size: .
j_call: TRBJ1-5
cdr3_aa: CASSLGGTGLARPQHF
cdr3_nt: TGTGCCAGCAGTCTCGGGGGGACAGGCCTCGCTAGGCCCCAGCATTTT

v_call: TRBV6-5
d_call: .
clone_size: .
j_call: TRBJ1-2
cdr3_aa: CASSYMAGKKGGYTF
cdr3_nt: TGTGCCAGCAGTTACATGGCGGGAAAAAAGGGTGGCTACACCTTC

v_call: TRBV12-3/TRBV12-4
d_call: .
clone_size: few
j_call: TRBJ2-7
cdr3_aa: CASSFSQYEQYF
cdr3_nt: TGTGCCAGCAGCTTTTCGCAGTACGAGCAGTACTTC

v_call: TRBV11-2
d_call: TRBD2
clone_size: .
j_call: TRBJ2-1
cdr3_aa: CASSEYSGRARPYNEQFF
cdr3_nt: TGTGCCAGCAGCGAGTATAGCGGGAGGGCCCGCCCCTACAATGAGCAGTTCTTC

v_call: TRBV7-9
d_call: .
clone_size: .
j_call: TRBJ2-7
cdr3_aa: CASSSGTGSYEQYF
cdr3_nt: TGTGCCAGCAGCTCCGGGACTGGATCCTACGAGCAGTACTTC

v_call: TRBV19
d_call: .
clone_size: .
j_call: TRBJ1-5
cdr3_aa: CASHQETDQPQHF
cdr3_nt: TGTGCCAGTCATCAGGAGACAGATCAGCCCCAGCATTTT

v_call: TRBV4-1
d_call: TRBD2
clone_size: .
j_call: TRBJ2-1
cdr3_aa: CASSHLRGGLSEQFF
cdr3_nt: TGCGCCAGCAGCCATTTGCGGGGGGGCCTCAGTGAGCAGTTCTTC

v_call: TRBV6-5
d_call: TRBD2
clone_size: .
j_call: TRBJ2-5
cdr3_aa: CASSPMGGSQETQYF
cdr3_nt: TGTGCCAGTAGTCCAATGGGGGGGAGCCAAGAGACCCAGTACTTC

v_call: TRBV27
d_call: TRBD1
clone_size: .
j_call: TRBJ2-2
cdr3_aa: CASSQGQGGTGELFF
cdr3_nt: TGTGCCAGCAGTCAGGGACAGGGAGGGACCGGGGAGCTGTTTTTT

v_call: TRBV6-5
d_call: TRBD1
clone_size: .
j_call: TRBJ2-7
cdr3_aa: CAAAVRQGVRSEQYF
cdr3_nt: TGTGCCGCAGCCGTAAGACAGGGAGTGAGGTCCGAGCAGTACTTC

v_call: TRBV11-2
d_call: .
clone_size: .
j_call: TRBJ1-3
cdr3_aa: CASSLASGGTGNTIYF
cdr3_nt: TGTGCCAGCAGCTTAGCCTCTGGGGGCACTGGAAACACCATATATTTT

v_call: TRBV2
d_call: TRBD1
clone_size: .
j_call: TRBJ1-2
cdr3_aa: CASKGQGMDGYTF
cdr3_nt: TGTGCCAGCAAAGGACAGGGGATGGATGGCTACACCTTC

v_call: TRBV28
d_call: TRBD2
clone_size: .
j_call: TRBJ2-1
cdr3_aa: CASSFPAGGAEQFF
cdr3_nt: TGTGCCAGCAGTTTCCCAGCGGGAGGGGCTGAGCAGTTCTTC

v_call: TRBV10-1
d_call: .
clone_size: once
j_call: TRBJ2-7
cdr3_aa: CASSEYGPGYEQYF
cdr3_nt: TGCGCCAGCAGTGAGTATGGGCCTGGGTACGAGCAGTACTTC

v_call: TRBV6-5
d_call: TRBD2
clone_size: .
j_call: TRBJ2-3
cdr3_aa: CASSSTGGPGTDTQYF
cdr3_nt: TGTGCCAGCAGTTCCACGGGGGGGCCCGGCACAGATACGCAGTATTTT

v_call: TRBV4-1
d_call: TRBD1
clone_size: .
j_call: TRBJ1-1
cdr3_aa: CASSQNRGSVTEAFF
cdr3_nt: TGCGCCAGCAGCCAAAACAGGGGTTCGGTGACTGAAGCTTTCTTT

v_call: TRBV28
d_call: TRBD1
clone_size: .
j_call: TRBJ1-6
cdr3_aa: CASSSSPPILDNRGRFASPLHF
cdr3_nt: TGTGCCAGCAGTTCATCCCCTCCCATACTTGATAACAGGGGGCGCTTCGCTTCACCCCTCCACTTT

v_call: TRBV6-5
d_call: .
clone_size: .
j_call: TRBJ1-4
cdr3_aa: CASGRIGGYYEKLFF
cdr3_nt: TGTGCCAGCGGTCGCATCGGGGGTTATTATGAAAAACTGTTTTTT

v_call: TRBV28
d_call: .
clone_size: .
j_call: TRBJ1-4
cdr3_aa: CASSLYTPATNEKLFF
cdr3_nt: TGTGCCAGCAGTTTATATACTCCTGCAACTAATGAAAAACTGTTTTTT

v_call: TRBV12-5
d_call: .
clone_size: .
j_call: TRBJ1-2
cdr3_aa: CASGFAPIYGYTF
cdr3_nt: TGTGCTAGTGGTTTTGCTCCTATCTATGGCTACACCTTC

v_call: TRBV3-1/TRBV3-2
d_call: TRBD2
clone_size: once
j_call: TRBJ2-3
cdr3_aa: CASTRGAVDTQYF
cdr3_nt: TGTGCCAGCACGCGGGGGGCGGTGGATACGCAGTATTTT

v_call: TRBV9
d_call: TRBD1
clone_size: .
j_call: TRBJ1-6
cdr3_aa: CASSVDDRVEILHF
cdr3_nt: TGTGCCAGCAGCGTAGACGACAGGGTAGAAATCCTCCACTTT

v_call: TRBV19
d_call: .
clone_size: .
j_call: TRBJ1-5
cdr3_aa: CASSIDSRGSNQPQHF
cdr3_nt: TGTGCCAGTAGTATAGATAGTAGGGGTAGCAATCAGCCCCAGCATTTT

v_call: TRBV6-6
d_call: TRBD2
clone_size: .
j_call: TRBJ2-1
cdr3_aa: CASSYRAGGWNEQFF
cdr3_nt: TGTGCCAGCAGTTACAGAGCGGGGGGTTGGAATGAGCAGTTCTTC

v_call: TRBV15
d_call: TRBD2
clone_size: .
j_call: TRBJ2-1
cdr3_aa: CATSRDVGEGYNEQFF
cdr3_nt: TGTGCCACCAGCAGAGATGTGGGGGAGGGTTACAATGAGCAGTTCTTC

v_call: TRBV5-1
d_call: TRBD1
clone_size: once
j_call: TRBJ2-7
cdr3_aa: CASSLYTGTGSYEQYF
cdr3_nt: TGCGCCAGCAGCCTATATACCGGGACAGGGTCCTACGAGCAGTACTTC

v_call: TRBV20-1
d_call: TRBD1
clone_size: .
j_call: TRBJ1-4
cdr3_aa: CSASHGQEEKLFF
cdr3_nt: TGCAGTGCCAGTCATGGACAGGAGGAAAAACTGTTTTTT

v_call: TRBV19
d_call: .
clone_size: .
j_call: TRBJ1-5
cdr3_aa: CASRDSTSGRNQPQHF
cdr3_nt: .

v_call: TRBV2
d_call: TRBD1
clone_size: .
j_call: TRBJ1-6
cdr3_aa: CAIGQGGNSPLHF
cdr3_nt: TGTGCCATCGGACAGGGTGGAAATTCACCCCTCCACTTT

v_call: TRBV19
d_call: TRBD2
clone_size: .
j_call: TRBJ2-5
cdr3_aa: CASSPGRVPQETQYF
cdr3_nt: TGTGCCAGTAGCCCCGGGAGGGTTCCCCAAGAGACCCAGTACTTC

v_call: TRBV9
d_call: TRBD2
clone_size: .
j_call: TRBJ2-1
cdr3_aa: CASSAERGGVLYNEQFF
cdr3_nt: TGTGCCAGCAGCGCCGAACGGGGAGGGGTTCTCTACAATGAGCAGTTCTTC

v_call: TRBV5-4
d_call: .
clone_size: .
j_call: TRBJ1-1
cdr3_aa: CASHEYGERNTEAFF
cdr3_nt: TGTGCCAGCCACGAATATGGAGAGAGGAACACTGAAGCTTTCTTT

v_call: TRBV5-3
d_call: .
clone_size: .
j_call: TRBJ2-7
cdr3_aa: CARSWGGGHTYEQYF
cdr3_nt: TGTGCCAGAAGCTGGGGAGGCGGGCACACCTACGAGCAGTACTTC

v_call: TRBV4-2
d_call: .
clone_size: .
j_call: TRBJ2-6
cdr3_aa: CASSQENSPSGANVLTF
cdr3_nt: TGTGCCAGCAGCCAAGAAAACAGCCCCTCTGGGGCCAACGTCCTGACTTTC

v_call: TRBV11-2
d_call: .
clone_size: .
j_call: TRBJ2-7
cdr3_aa: CASSLRDTAVSSYEQYF
cdr3_nt: TGTGCCAGCAGCTTACGGGATACAGCGGTAAGCTCCTACGAGCAGTACTTC

v_call: TRBV7-2
d_call: TRBD2
clone_size: .
j_call: TRBJ2-5
cdr3_aa: CASSSGLAGGRETQYF
cdr3_nt: TGTGCCAGCAGCTCGGGACTAGCGGGGGGTCGCGAGACCCAGTACTTC

v_call: TRBV19
d_call: .
clone_size: .
j_call: TRBJ1-1
cdr3_aa: CASSIPAAGNTEAFF
cdr3_nt: TGTGCCAGTAGTATCCCAGCCGCAGGGAACACTGAAGCTTTCTTT

v_call: TRBV12-3/TRBV12-4
d_call: .
clone_size: .
j_call: TRBJ1-1
cdr3_aa: CASSFSRTEAFF
cdr3_nt: TGTGCCAGCAGTTTTAGTCGCACTGAAGCTTTCTTT

v_call: TRBV3-1/TRBV3-2
d_call: TRBD2
clone_size: .
j_call: TRBJ2-3
cdr3_aa: CASSQDFSGLAGGLTDTQYF
cdr3_nt: TGTGCCAGCAGCCAAGATTTTTCGGGACTAGCGGGAGGATTAACAGATACGCAGTATTTT

v_call: TRBV3-1/TRBV3-2
d_call: .
clone_size: .
j_call: TRBJ2-6
cdr3_aa: CASSQDPSVSGANVLTF
cdr3_nt: TGTGCCAGCAGCCAAGACCCAAGCGTCTCTGGGGCCAACGTCCTGACTTTC

v_call: TRBV10-3
d_call: TRBD2
clone_size: .
j_call: TRBJ2-1
cdr3_aa: CATRAGDPNEQFF
cdr3_nt: TGTGCCACCCGAGCGGGAGACCCGAATGAGCAGTTCTTC

v_call: TRBV29-1
d_call: .
clone_size: once
j_call: TRBJ1-2
cdr3_aa: CSVEPGDPWGYTF
cdr3_nt: TGCAGCGTTGAGCCGGGAGACCCTTGGGGCTACACCTTC

v_call: TRBV5-4
d_call: TRBD1
clone_size: .
j_call: TRBJ1-2
cdr3_aa: CASSLGPTGLDYGYTF
cdr3_nt: TGTGCCAGCAGCTTGGGCCCGACAGGGTTGGACTATGGCTACACCTTC

v_call: TRBV5-1
d_call: .
clone_size: .
j_call: TRBJ2-2
cdr3_aa: CASSLLEGNTGELFF
cdr3_nt: TGCGCCAGCAGCTTATTGGAGGGGAACACCGGGGAGCTGTTTTTT